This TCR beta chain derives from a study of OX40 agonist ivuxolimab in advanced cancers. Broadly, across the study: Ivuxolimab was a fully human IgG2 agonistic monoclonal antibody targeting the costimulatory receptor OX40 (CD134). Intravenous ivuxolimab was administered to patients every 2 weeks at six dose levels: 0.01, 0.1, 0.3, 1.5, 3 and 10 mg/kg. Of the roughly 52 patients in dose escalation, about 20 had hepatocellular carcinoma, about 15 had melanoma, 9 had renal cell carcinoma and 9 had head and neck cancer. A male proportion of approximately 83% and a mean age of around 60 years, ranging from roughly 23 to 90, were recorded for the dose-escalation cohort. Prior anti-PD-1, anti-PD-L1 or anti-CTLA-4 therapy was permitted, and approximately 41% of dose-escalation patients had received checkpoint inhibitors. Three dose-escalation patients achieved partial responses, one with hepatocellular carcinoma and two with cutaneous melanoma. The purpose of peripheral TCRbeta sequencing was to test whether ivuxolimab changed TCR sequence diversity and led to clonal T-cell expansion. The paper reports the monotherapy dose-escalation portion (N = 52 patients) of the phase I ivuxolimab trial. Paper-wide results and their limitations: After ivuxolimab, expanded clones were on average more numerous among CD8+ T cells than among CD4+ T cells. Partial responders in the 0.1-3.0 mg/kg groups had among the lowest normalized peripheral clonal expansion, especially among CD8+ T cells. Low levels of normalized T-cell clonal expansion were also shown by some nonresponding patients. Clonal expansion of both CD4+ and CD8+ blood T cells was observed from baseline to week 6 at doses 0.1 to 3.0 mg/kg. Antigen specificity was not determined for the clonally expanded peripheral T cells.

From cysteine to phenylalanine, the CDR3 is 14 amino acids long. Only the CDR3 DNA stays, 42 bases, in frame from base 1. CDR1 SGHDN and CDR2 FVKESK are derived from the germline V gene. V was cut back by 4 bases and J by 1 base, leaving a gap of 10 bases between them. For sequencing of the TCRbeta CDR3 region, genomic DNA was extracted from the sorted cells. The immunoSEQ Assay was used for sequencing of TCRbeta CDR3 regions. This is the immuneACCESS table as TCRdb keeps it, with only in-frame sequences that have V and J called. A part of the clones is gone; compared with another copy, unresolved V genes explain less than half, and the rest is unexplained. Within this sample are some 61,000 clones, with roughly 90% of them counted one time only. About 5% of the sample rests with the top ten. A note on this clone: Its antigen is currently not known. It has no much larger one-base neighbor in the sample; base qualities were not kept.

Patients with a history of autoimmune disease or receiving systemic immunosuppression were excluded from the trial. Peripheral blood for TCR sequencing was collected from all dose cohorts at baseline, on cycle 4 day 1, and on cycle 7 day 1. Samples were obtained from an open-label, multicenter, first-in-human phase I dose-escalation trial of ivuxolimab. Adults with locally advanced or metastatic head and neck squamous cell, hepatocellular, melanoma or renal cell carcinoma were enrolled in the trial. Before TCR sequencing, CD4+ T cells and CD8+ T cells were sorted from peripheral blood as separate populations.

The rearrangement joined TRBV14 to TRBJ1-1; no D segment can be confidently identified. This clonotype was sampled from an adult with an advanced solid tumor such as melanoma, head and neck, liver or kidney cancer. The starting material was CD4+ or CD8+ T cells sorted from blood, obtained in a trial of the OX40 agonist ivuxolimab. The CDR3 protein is CASSLGGRNTEAFF. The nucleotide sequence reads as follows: TGTGCCAGCAGCCTGGGTGGGAGGAACACTGAAGCTTTCTTT.